These 23 T cell receptor beta chains originate from one sample sequenced in a study of T cells in Graves' hyperthyroidism and ophthalmopathy. The CDR3 regions of TCR beta were amplified from RNA transcripts. In the first-round RT-PCR of the TCR CDR3, the HTBI primer set was used. Using its own MiXCR run on the multiplex PCR reads, TCRdb lists one record per CDR3 protein. The table has 550,000 to 700,000 distinct CDR3 sequences, roughly 14% seen once. Sequencing was carried out using blood. These receptors all stem from a woman in her forties with Graves' ophthalmopathy.

This clonotype has at least ten counts. The chain combines TRBV24-1 with TRBJ1-5; D perhaps matches TRBD1 (5 bases). Germline V gene lookup returns CDR1 KGHDR and CDR2 SFDVKD. This CDR3 comprises 10 residues. V gave up 9 bases and J gave up 7 bases, with 6 bases separating them. The CDR3 here is CATGAQPQHF. The CDR3, as DNA: TGTGCCACCGGGGCCCAGCCCCAGCATTTT.

This clonotype appeared many times. V is TRBV19 and J is TRBJ1-2; tentatively, D is TRBD1 (5 bases). CDR3 length equals 15 residues. CDR1 LNHDA and CDR2 SQIVND come from the germline V gene (reference sequence). Trimming pared 7 bases from V and 7 bases from J, leaving 22 bases between. Written as DNA, the CDR3 is TGTGCCAGTACCGCTGTGGGGGGGATCTCCGGTGGCTACACCTTC. Translating gives CASTAVGGISGGYTF.

With respect to this clonotype: This could be a read error, since a much larger clone is one nucleotide away. This chain links TRBV11-2 with TRBJ2-2, with D possibly TRBD2 on 6 matching bases. Germline-derived CDR1 and CDR2 are SGHAT and FQNNGV. The CDR3 length is 15 residues. The CDR3 coding sequence is TGTGCCATCAGCTTAGGGACTCTTCACACCGGGGAGCTGTTTTTT. Residues: CAISLGTLHTGELFF.

The V call is TRBV15, the J call TRBJ2-7; D gene uncertain. This CDR3 has 15 amino acids. V gave up 1 base and J gave up 3 bases, with 13 bases separating them. Germline CDR1 and CDR2: LNHNV and YYDKDF (reference sequence). The CDR3 nucleotides are TGTGCCACCAGCAGAGGTTCCGGAAATAGCTACGAGCAGTACTTC. Residues: CATSRGSGNSYEQYF.

This rearrangement joins TRBV2 to TRBJ1-5; TRBD1 might be the D (5 bases). The length of the CDR3 is 14 residues. Germline V CDR1 and CDR2: SNHLY, FYNNEI. Trimming removed 11 bases at V and 4 bases at J, with 18 bases between. CDR3 sequence reads: CASNGQRGNQPQHF. CDR3 DNA sequence: TGTGCCTCGAACGGACAAAGAGGGAATCAGCCCCAGCATTTT.

The chain links TRBV6-1 to TRBJ2-5; 10 bases match TRBD2. CDR1 and CDR2 from the germline V gene are MNHNS and SASEGT. Trimming cost V 2 bases and J 5 bases; bases outside gene matches: 8. The CDR3 has 16 residues. This chain's CDR3 is CASSELAGVSGETQYF. DNA of the CDR3: TGTGCCAGCAGTGAACTAGCGGGAGTTTCTGGTGAGACCCAGTACTTC.

This clonotype has a count of ten or more. The chain couples TRBV20-1 to TRBJ2-5; maybe TRBD2 (7 bases). The CDR3 is made up of 15 amino acids. V was pared by 0 bases and J by 5 bases, with 16 bases between. The germline V gene has CDR1 DFQATT and CDR2 SNEGSKA (reference sequence). CDR3 residues: CSARDRLRGRETQYF. Here the CDR3 DNA reads TGCAGTGCTAGAGATAGACTGCGGGGGCGGGAGACCCAGTACTTC.

This clonotype appeared many times. The rearrangement links TRBV28 to TRBJ1-2; D is unresolved. The CDR3 runs to 13 residues. Trimming left V 5 bases short and J 8 bases short, with 15 bases between. Germline V lookup: CDR1 MDHEN, CDR2 SYDVKM. The CDR3 region has the DNA TGTGCCAGCAGTCCTCCCTGGCAGCAAGGCTACACCTTC. It yields the protein CASSPPWQQGYTF.

This clonotype occurred many times. The V gene is TRBV5-1, the J gene TRBJ2-7; D is unclear. The CDR3 runs to 16 residues. Germline V CDR1 and CDR2: SGHRS, YFSETQ. With 4 bases removed from V and 4 bases from J, the gap between germline ends came to 21 bases. DNA for the CDR3: TGCGCCAGCAGCCCCGGGTCCAGAGCCGTTGAGTACGAGCAGTACTTC. The encoded protein is CASSPGSRAVEYEQYF.

This clonotype was seen many times. The chain links TRBV28 to TRBJ2-6; 8 bases map to TRBD1. The CDR3 contains 15 residues. CDR1 MDHEN and CDR2 SYDVKM come from the germline V gene. The ends lost 6 bases at V and 3 bases at J; junction bases unmatched: 4. CDR3 coding DNA: TGTGCCAGCAGGACGACAGGGGATGGGGCCAACGTCCTGACTTTC. Its translation is CASRTTGDGANVLTF.

The V and J genes are TRBV3-1 and TRBJ1-1, with a weak D call TRBD1 (6 bases). From germline, CDR1 is LGHDT and CDR2 YNNKEL (reference sequence). V dropped 4 bases and J dropped 6 bases, with 12 bases sitting between them. This CDR3 has 13 residues. For the CDR3, the DNA is TGTGCCAGCAGCCTCACCCGACAGGCTGAAGCTTTCTTT. This encodes CASSLTRQAEAFF.

This clonotype was seen many times. This chain connects TRBV20-1 to TRBJ2-7, with no clear D. The CDR3 has 15 amino acids. The V gene's germline CDR1 is DFQATT and CDR2 SNEGSKA (reference sequence). V lost 2 bases and J lost 2, with 16 bases in between. CDR3 bases: TGCAGTGCTAGAAGCCCGGTAGGATCCACCTACGAGCAGTACTTC. It yields the protein CSARSPVGSTYEQYF.

This clonotype has only a few counts. This chain links TRBV28 with TRBJ2-6; TRBD1 matches 9 bases. CDR3 size: 16 residues. The J segment lost 3 bases and the V segment lost 10 bases, leaving 10 bases of the junction unmatched. Germline CDR1 reads MDHEN; CDR2 reads SYDVKM. The CDR3 DNA sequence: TGTGCCACCTCGACAGGGGGACTCAGTGGGGCCAACGTCCTGACTTTC. Protein: CATSTGGLSGANVLTF.

This clonotype showed up many times. V and J are TRBV7-9 and TRBJ2-7; 10 bases are a match to TRBD2. J was trimmed by 3 bases and V by 8 bases; bases with no gene match: 10. Germline V CDR1 and CDR2: SEHNR, FQNEAQ (reference sequence). The CDR3 loop spans 15 amino acids. The CDR3 loop is CASSTGLAAIYEQYF. CDR3 bases: TGTGCCAGCTCAACCGGACTAGCGGCAATCTACGAGCAGTACTTC.

This clonotype was seen many times. The chain recombines TRBV6-2 or TRBV6-3 with TRBJ1-1, with 7 bases lining up with TRBD1. The CDR3 is made up of 15 amino acids. Germline trimming cut 2 bases from V and 0 bases from J; bases unmatched to any gene: 3. CDR1 MNHEY and CDR2 SVGEGT come from the germline V gene. In DNA form, the CDR3 reads TGTGCCAGCAGTTACGGGGGACAGCTGAACACTGAAGCTTTCTTT. Its protein product is CASSYGGQLNTEAFF.

This clonotype came up many times. V is TRBV7-1 and J is TRBJ1-1; D perhaps matches TRBD1 (6 bases). TRBV7-1 counts as an open reading frame of uncertain function. V was pared by 3 bases and J by 0 bases, with 29 bases between. The CDR3 extends over 21 amino acids. Here the CDR3 DNA reads TGTGCCAGCAGCTCCAAAGGGGGTGCGCCCAACCGGGCTGGCTTGAACACTGAAGCTTTCTTT. Its translation: CASSSKGGAPNRAGLNTEAFF.

The J gene is TRBJ1-2, the V gene TRBV12-3 or TRBV12-4; TRBD1 agrees at 8 bases. V lost 3 bases, J lost 7 bases, and 4 bases stayed unmatched. The length of the CDR3 is 13 residues. CDR3 protein: CASSFGQGGGYTF. The CDR3 nucleotides are TGTGCCAGCAGTTTTGGACAGGGTGGTGGCTACACCTTC.

The chain carries TRBV19 and TRBJ2-7, with 8 nucleotides matching TRBD1. Per the germline V gene, CDR1 is LNHDA and CDR2 is SQIVND (reference sequence). V dropped 4 bases and J dropped 2; count of bases not matched to a gene: 7. This CDR3 spans 15 amino acids. The CDR3 sequence is CASSRGTGITYEQYF. CDR3 sequence (DNA): TGTGCCAGTAGTAGAGGGACAGGAATTACCTACGAGCAGTACTTC.

This clonotype was counted ten times or more. The J gene is TRBJ1-2, the V gene TRBV12-3 or TRBV12-4; D gene uncertain. Trimming removed 3 bases at V and 4 bases at J, with 9 bases between. The CDR3 covers 13 residues. CDR3 sequence (DNA): TGTGCCAGCAGTTTCACTCGGGGCTATGGCTACACCTTC. Protein sequence: CASSFTRGYGYTF.

This chain joins TRBV12-3 or TRBV12-4 and TRBJ2-7; 9 positions match TRBD1. CDR3 size: 15 residues. The J segment lost 6 bases and the V segment lost 5 bases, leaving 11 bases of the junction unmatched. For the CDR3, the DNA is TGTGCCAGCAGTCGTACCGGGACAGGGCTTAGCGAGCAGTACTTC. Its protein product is CASSRTGTGLSEQYF.

This clonotype has a count of ten or more. The V gene is TRBV7-9, the J gene TRBJ2-7; weak D call: TRBD2 (6 bases). The CDR3 runs to 14 residues. V shed 5 bases and J shed 5 bases, with 16 bases lying between them. Per germline, CDR1 SEHNR and CDR2 FQNEAQ (reference sequence). In DNA form, the CDR3 reads TGTGCCAGCAGCCCAGGAGGGGAACGCCACGAGCAGTACTTC. Protein product: CASSPGGERHEQYF.

The sample holds many counts of this clonotype. The J gene is TRBJ1-1, the V gene TRBV7-3; D perhaps matches TRBD1 (5 bases). Trimming cost V 0 bases and J 1 base, with 6 bases left between them. CDR1 and CDR2 from the germline V gene are SGHTA and FQGTGA. There are 14 residues in the CDR3. The DNA of the CDR3 is TGTGCCAGCAGCTTAACTGGGGGGAACACTGAAGCTTTCTTT. It codes for CASSLTGGNTEAFF.

The V and J genes are TRBV11-2 and TRBJ1-5; possibly TRBD1 for D (6 bases). Trimming removed 5 bases from V and 6 bases from J, with 23 bases in between. CDR3 size: 17 residues. From germline, CDR1 is SGHAT and CDR2 FQNNGV. The DNA for the CDR3 is TGTGCCAGCAGCCCCGGGCGGGGACATTTGGGGGGTCAGCCCCAGCATTTT. Translated: CASSPGRGHLGGQPQHF.